This T cell receptor beta chain was documented in a study of blood T cell repertoires in COVID-19. The overall study: The United States, Italy and Spain were the sources of the acute and convalescent COVID-19 samples.

Clones were read by immunoSEQ multiplex PCR, and TCRdb kept only the in-frame ones, dropping some. The data contain more than 65,000 clones, almost 85% of them seen just once; the ten biggest clones take up approximately 7.3%. Trimming at V came to 8 bases and at J to 6 bases, leaving 10 bases not matched to a gene. The CDR3 runs to 15 residues. CDR1 and CDR2 (germline): MNHEY, SVGAGI. The sequenced material came from peripheral blood. V and J are TRBV6-5 and TRBJ1-1; TRBD1 matches at 12 bases. The receptor was derived from a human donor in a cohort sampled during active COVID-19. The CDR3 nucleotides are TGTGCCAGCCTTGCCCGGGACAGGGGGCTTTCTGAAGCTTTCTTT. As protein: CASLARDRGLSEAFF.